Listed below are T cell receptor beta chains from one sample, sequenced in a study of blood T cells in healthy people across ages. A single record per CDR3 protein comes from TCRdb applying MiXCR to the 5' RACE reads. This sample has roughly 1,500,000 distinct CDR3 sequences, with approximately 38% found just once. Input material: blood. These receptors were obtained from a woman aged 18-29 years in good health. CDR3s include the opening cysteine and the closing phenylalanine or tryptophan. The D gene is left open where the match is weak. Rows give clone size only sometimes, using once, few, many, or a class for an expanded clone.

clone size	D gene	V gene	J gene	CDR3 DNA	CDR3 protein
.	TRBD1	TRBV7-3	TRBJ1-2	TGTGCCAGCAGCCCTGACAGGGAAGATCGCTACACCTTC	CASSPDREDRYTF
few	.	TRBV20-1	TRBJ2-1	TGCAGTGCTAGAGATCTGGAGACTCTTTACAATGAGCAGTTCTTC	CSARDLETLYNEQFF
few	.	TRBV7-6	TRBJ2-7	TGTGCCAGCAGCTTTAAGGGGCTCTACGAGCAGTACTTC	CASSFKGLYEQYF
.	.	TRBV30	TRBJ2-5	TGTGCCTGGAGCGGGCTCCCGATAGAGACCCAGTACTTC	CAWSGLPIETQYF
.	.	TRBV27	TRBJ1-5	TGTGCCAGCAGACAGGGTACGAGCAATCAGCCCCAGCATTTT	CASRQGTSNQPQHF
.	TRBD1	TRBV5-6	TRBJ1-4	TGTGCCAGCAGCCCGACAGGGGCCGCTAATGAAAAACTGTTTTTT	CASSPTGAANEKLFF
.	TRBD2	TRBV20-1	TRBJ2-1	TGCAGTGCTAGGAGACTAGCGGGAGAATACAATGAGCAGTTCTTC	CSARRLAGEYNEQFF
.	.	TRBV6-1	TRBJ2-5	TGTGCCAGCAGTGCACCCGGGAGTTGGGAGACCCAGTACTTC	CASSAPGSWETQYF
.	TRBD2	TRBV20-1	TRBJ2-3	TGCAGTGCTAGAACAGATCTGACTATCGGGGGGGCAGATACGCAGTATTTT	CSARTDLTIGGADTQYF
once	.	TRBV30	TRBJ2-3	TGTGCCTGGGGGGGCACTAGCACAGATACGCAGTATTTT	CAWGGTSTDTQYF
few	.	TRBV28	TRBJ1-6	TGTGCCAGCACACGAACCCGAAGGAATTCACCCCTCCACTTT	CASTRTRRNSPLHF
.	TRBD1	TRBV7-7	TRBJ2-7	TGTGCCAGCAGCGAGGACAGGCGGCACGAGCAGTACTTC	CASSEDRRHEQYF
.	TRBD1	TRBV10-2	TRBJ2-7	TGCGCCAGCAGTGAGTCTGGGACAGGCGTCCACGAGCAGTACTTC	CASSESGTGVHEQYF
.	.	TRBV28	TRBJ2-5	TGTGCCAGCAGTTTTCCGGGATCAGAGACCCAGTACTTC	CASSFPGSETQYF
few	TRBD2	TRBV20-1	TRBJ2-1	TGCAGTGCTAGAATCGGGACTAGCGGGAACTACAATGAGCAGTTCTTC	CSARIGTSGNYNEQFF
.	TRBD2	TRBV19	TRBJ2-3	TGTGCCAGTAGGGGCCCGGGACTAGCTTCTCGGGATACGCAGTATTTT	CASRGPGLASRDTQYF
few	.	TRBV6-6	TRBJ2-3	TGTGCCAGCAGTTACCTGACTGGTCCGTCGACAGATACGCAGTATTTT	CASSYLTGPSTDTQYF
.	TRBD2	TRBV7-2	TRBJ2-1	TGTGTCAGCAGCTTATTGGGAGGGGCGGATGAGCAGTTCTTC	CVSSLLGGADEQFF
.	TRBD2	TRBV4-1	TRBJ2-1	TGCGCCAGCAGCCAAGAACCCCCTAGCGGGGGATTCTACAATGAGCAGTTCTTC	CASSQEPPSGGFYNEQFF